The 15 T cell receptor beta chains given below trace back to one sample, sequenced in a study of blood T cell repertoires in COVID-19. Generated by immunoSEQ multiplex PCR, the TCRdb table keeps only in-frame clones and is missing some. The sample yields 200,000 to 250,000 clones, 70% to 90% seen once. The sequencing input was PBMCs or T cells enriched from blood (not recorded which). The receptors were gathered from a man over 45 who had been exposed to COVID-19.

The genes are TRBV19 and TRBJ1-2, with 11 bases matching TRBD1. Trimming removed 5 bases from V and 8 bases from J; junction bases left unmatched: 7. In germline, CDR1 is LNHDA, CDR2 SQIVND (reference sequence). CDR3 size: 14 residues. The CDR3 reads CASSSDRGRGGYTF. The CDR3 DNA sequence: TGTGCCAGTAGTTCGGACAGGGGGCGAGGAGGCTACACCTTC.

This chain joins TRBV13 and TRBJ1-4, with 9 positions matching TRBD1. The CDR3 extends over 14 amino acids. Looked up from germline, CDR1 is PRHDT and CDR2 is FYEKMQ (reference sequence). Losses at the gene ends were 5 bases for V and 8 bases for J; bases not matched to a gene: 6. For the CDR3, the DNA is TGTGCCAGCAGCCACCGGGACAGGGACGAAAAACTGTTTTTT. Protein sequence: CASSHRDRDEKLFF.

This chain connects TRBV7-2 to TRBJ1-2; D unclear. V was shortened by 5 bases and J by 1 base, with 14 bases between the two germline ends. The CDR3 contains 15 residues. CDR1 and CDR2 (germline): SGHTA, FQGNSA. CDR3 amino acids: CASSLTGWGNYGYTF. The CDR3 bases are TGTGCCAGCAGCCTAACGGGATGGGGTAACTATGGCTACACCTTC.

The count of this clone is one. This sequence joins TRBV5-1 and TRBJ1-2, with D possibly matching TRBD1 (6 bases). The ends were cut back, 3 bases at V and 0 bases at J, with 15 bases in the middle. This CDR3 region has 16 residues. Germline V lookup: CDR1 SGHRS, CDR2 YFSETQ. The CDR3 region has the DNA TGCGCCAGCAGCTCCGGGAGGGGGTACTCTAACTATGGCTACACCTTC. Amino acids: CASSSGRGYSNYGYTF.

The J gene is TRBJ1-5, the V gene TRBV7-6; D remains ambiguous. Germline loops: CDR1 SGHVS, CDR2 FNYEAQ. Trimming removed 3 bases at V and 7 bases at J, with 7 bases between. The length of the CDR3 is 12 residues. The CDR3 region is CASSFLGQPQHF. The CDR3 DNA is TGTGCCAGCAGCTTTCTCGGGCAGCCCCAGCATTTT.

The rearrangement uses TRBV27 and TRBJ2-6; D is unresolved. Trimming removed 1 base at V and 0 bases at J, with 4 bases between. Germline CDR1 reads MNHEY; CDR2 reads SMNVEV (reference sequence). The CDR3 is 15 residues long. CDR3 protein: CASSLFSSGANVLTF. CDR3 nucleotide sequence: TGTGCCAGCAGTTTATTCAGCTCTGGGGCCAACGTCCTGACTTTC.

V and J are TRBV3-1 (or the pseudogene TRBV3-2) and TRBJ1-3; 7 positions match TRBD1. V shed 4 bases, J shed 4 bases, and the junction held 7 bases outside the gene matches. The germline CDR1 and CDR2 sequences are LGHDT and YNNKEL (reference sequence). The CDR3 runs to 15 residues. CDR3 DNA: TGTGCCAGCAGCCCCTGGAAGACAGGGGGAAACACCATATATTTT. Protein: CASSPWKTGGNTIYF.

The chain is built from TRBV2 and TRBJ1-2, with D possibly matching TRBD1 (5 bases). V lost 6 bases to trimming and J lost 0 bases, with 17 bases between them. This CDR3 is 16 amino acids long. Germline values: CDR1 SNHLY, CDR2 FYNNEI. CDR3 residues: CASRSKRQKANYGYTF. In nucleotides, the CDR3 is TGTGCCAGCAGAAGCAAACGACAGAAAGCTAACTATGGCTACACCTTC.

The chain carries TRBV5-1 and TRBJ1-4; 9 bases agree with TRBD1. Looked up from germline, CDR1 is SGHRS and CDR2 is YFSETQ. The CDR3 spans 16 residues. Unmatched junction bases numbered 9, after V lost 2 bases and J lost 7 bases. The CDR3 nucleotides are TGCGCCAGCAGCTTCCTAGGGACAGGGCTGGGTGAAAAACTGTTTTTT. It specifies CASSFLGTGLGEKLFF.

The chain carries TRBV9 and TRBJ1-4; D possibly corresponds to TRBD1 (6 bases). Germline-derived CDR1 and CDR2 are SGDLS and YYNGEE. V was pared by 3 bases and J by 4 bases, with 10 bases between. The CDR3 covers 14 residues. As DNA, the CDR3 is TGTGCCAGCAGCGAGGACAGCCTTAATGAAAAACTGTTTTTT. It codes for CASSEDSLNEKLFF.

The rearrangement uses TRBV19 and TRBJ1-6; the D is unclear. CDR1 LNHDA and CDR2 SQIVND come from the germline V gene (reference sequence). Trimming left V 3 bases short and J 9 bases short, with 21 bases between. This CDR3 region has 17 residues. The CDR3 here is CASSMVRSRGKSSPLHF. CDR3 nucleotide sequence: TGTGCCAGTAGTATGGTCAGGAGTCGGGGAAAAAGTTCACCCCTCCACTTT.

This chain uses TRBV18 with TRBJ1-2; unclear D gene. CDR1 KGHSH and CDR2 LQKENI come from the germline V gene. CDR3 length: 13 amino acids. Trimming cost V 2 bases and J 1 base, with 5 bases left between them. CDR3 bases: TGTGCCAGCTCACCAGAGTATAACTATGGCTACACCTTC. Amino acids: CASSPEYNYGYTF.

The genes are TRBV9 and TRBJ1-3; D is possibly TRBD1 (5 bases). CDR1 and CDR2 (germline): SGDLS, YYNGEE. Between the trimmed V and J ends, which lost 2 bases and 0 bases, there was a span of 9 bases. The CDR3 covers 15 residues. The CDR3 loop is CASSVTGGSGNTIYF. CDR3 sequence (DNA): TGTGCCAGCAGCGTTACAGGCGGCTCTGGAAACACCATATATTTT.

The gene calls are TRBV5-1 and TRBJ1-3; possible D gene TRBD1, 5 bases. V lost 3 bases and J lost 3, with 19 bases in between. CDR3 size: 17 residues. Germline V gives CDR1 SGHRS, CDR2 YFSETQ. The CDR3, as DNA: TGCGCCAGCAGCTCGGCCTTCGGGAGGAGGGGTGGAAACACCATATATTTT. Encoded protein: CASSSAFGRRGGNTIYF.

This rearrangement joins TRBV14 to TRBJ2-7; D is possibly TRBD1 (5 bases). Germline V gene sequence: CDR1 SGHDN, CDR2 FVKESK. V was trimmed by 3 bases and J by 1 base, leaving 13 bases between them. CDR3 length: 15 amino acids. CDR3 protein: CASSQETVGSYEQYF. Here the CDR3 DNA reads TGTGCCAGCAGCCAGGAGACAGTGGGGTCCTACGAGCAGTACTTC. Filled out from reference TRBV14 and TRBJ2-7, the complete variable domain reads EAGVTQFPSHSVIEKGQTVTLRCDPISGHDNLYWYRRVMGKEIKFLLHFVKESKQDESGMPNNRFLAERTGGTYSTLKVQPAELEDSGVYFCASSQETVGSYEQYFGPGTRLTVT.